This T cell receptor (beta chain) stems from a study of T cells in Graves' hyperthyroidism and ophthalmopathy (dated by TCRdb to the late 2010s). Regarding the complete study: Peripheral blood samples were taken at initial diagnosis, before any treatment was given. A discovery cohort of about a hundred patients, about 43 with Graves' ophthalmopathy and 57 with stable Graves' hyperthyroidism, was used to find distinguishing TCR V-J signatures. The study also compared thyroid tissue and blood T-cell repertoires from five or six Graves' hyperthyroidism patients. The paper reports TCR Vbeta CDR3 sequencing of roughly 140 peripheral blood samples: fewer than 50 ophthalmopathy, fewer than 80 hyperthyroidism and 17 progressor patients. The 100 discovery patients were randomly split 7:3 into training and test sets. Once sampling was done, hyperthyroidism patients were given methimazole at a starting dose of 30 mg daily, whereas ophthalmopathy patients were given high-dose intravenous methylprednisolone. Prospective prediction of ophthalmopathy was tested in an independent validation cohort of fewer than 20 hyperthyroidism patients and 17 patients who later progressed to ophthalmopathy.

As to this clonotype: The antigen it recognizes is unknown. The record has no base qualities; no much larger clone is one base away.

The CDR3 covers 15 residues, taking in both the cysteine and the phenylalanine. The sequence is cut down to CDR3 DNA, 45 bases in frame from base 1. What the research found in general, with its limitations: Most expanded thyroid clonotypes (frequency above 0.001) were also found in blood, which suggests that blood repertoires may mirror thyroid immune responses. No statistical method was used to set the sample size in advance, and investigators knew the group allocation. A model built on a 13 V-J signature distinguished ophthalmopathy from stable hyperthyroidism, reaching around 87% sensitivity and under 84% specificity in cross-validation and 80%/75% in testing. In validation, the model predicted progression to ophthalmopathy a median of approximately 6.3 months before onset, with over 55% sensitivity and roughly 73% specificity.

The TCR beta CDR3 regions were amplified from RNA transcripts. For the first round of RT-PCR on the TCR CDR3, the HTBI primer set was used together with the Qiagen OneStep RT-PCR kit. The libraries were constructed in a second round of multiplex PCR and then size-selected and purified. Paired-end sequencing of the libraries was performed with 100 bp reads on an Illumina HiSeq2000. The study's own analysis went as follows. SOAPnuke was used to process the raw data, throwing out any read that contained adapters or uncalled bases, had a mean Phred below 15, or lacked an exact constant-primer or identifier match. High-quality paired reads were merged using COPE v1.2.5, and each unique nucleotide sequence was defined as a clonotype. MiTCR v1.1 was used to align clonotypes to the IMGT TRBV, TRBD and TRBJ reference segments. Only V-J combinations with frequency above 0.0001, covering about 99% of repertoires, were analysed. A TCS score was defined as the ratio of F50 (clonal expansion) to E x V (chaos), with BLOSUM62-based TCRdist applied between CDR3 peptides within each V-J. Welch's t-statistics and random forest reduced roughly 530 V-J features to 13, which were used in a naive Bayes classifier (R e1071). TCRdb ran its own pipeline on the public reads, namely fastp trimming at Q25 and MiXCR clone calling, and kept in-frame beta chains. For every CDR3 protein sequence, its rows merge into one entry that carries the most common genes and DNA. TCRdb, not the authors, supplied the V and J calls. Here the sample has around 340,000 distinct CDR3 sequences; roughly 20% occur a single time. 15% to 18% of the sample comes from the top ten.

Ophthalmopathy patients had moderately to severely active disease, Clinical Activity Score of at least 3, NOSPECS grade of at least 4, and duration under 3 months. The study excluded patients with uncontrolled infections, other autoimmune diseases, pregnancy or lactation. Diagnoses were established on the basis of clinical symptoms, serum thyroxine and TRAb, thyroid ultrasound, and orbital computed tomography. Ficoll-Paque density gradient centrifugation was used to isolate PBMCs from 10 ml of fresh peripheral blood. Total RNA was extracted with Trizol reagent, and quality was checked on an Agilent 2100 Bioanalyzer.

Input material: blood. The receptor's source is a woman aged 40 to 55 with Graves' ophthalmopathy. The V and J genes are TRBV12-3 or TRBV12-4 and TRBJ2-1; TRBD2 is perhaps the D gene, given 6 matching bases. The J call may be in error: the DNA end matches TRBJ2-7 better. The DNA sequence is given as TGTGCCAGCAGTTTACTAGGGAGTGCTAGCGCCGAGCAGTACTTC. Its amino acids are CASSLLGSASAEQYF.